This TCR beta chain was sequenced during a study of T cells in Graves' hyperthyroidism and ophthalmopathy. Across the study: Peripheral blood draws took place at initial diagnosis, ahead of any treatment.

Amplification of TCR beta CDR3 regions was performed using RNA transcripts as template. HTBI primers were used for first-round RT-PCR of the TCR CDR3. One entry per CDR3 protein results from TCRdb running MiXCR on the multiplex PCR reads. The repertoire holds about 640,000 distinct CDR3 sequences, with about a fifth as singletons. Study-level results: Most clonotypes expanded in the thyroid (above 0.001) were also present in blood.

To note about this clonotype: What it recognizes is unknown.

Ophthalmopathy cases scored 3 or more on the Clinical Activity Score and 4 or more on NOSPECS grade, with duration below 3 months. The CDR3 loop spans 13 amino acids. Deletions cut 4 bases from V and 5 bases from J, with 11 bases between. CDR1 and CDR2 from the germline V gene are MNHEY and SVGAGI. This sequence joins TRBV6-5 and TRBJ2-5; D is unresolved. The specimen sequenced was blood. The receptor's source is a man aged 30-40 years with Graves' ophthalmopathy. The CDR3 region is CASSWGRVETQYF. The CDR3 DNA sequence: TGTGCCAGCAGTTGGGGTAGGGTGGAGACCCAGTACTTC.